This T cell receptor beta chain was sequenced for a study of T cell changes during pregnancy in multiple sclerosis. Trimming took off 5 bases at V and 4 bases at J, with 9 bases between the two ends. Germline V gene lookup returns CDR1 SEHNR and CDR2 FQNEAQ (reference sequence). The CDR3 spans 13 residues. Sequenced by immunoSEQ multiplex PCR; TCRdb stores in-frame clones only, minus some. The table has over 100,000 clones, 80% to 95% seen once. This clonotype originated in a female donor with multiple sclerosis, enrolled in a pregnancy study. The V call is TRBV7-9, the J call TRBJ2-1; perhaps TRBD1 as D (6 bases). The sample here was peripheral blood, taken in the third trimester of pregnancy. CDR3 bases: TGTGCCAGCAGCCGCGGACAGTACAATGAGCAGTTCTTC. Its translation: CASSRGQYNEQFF.